This TCR beta chain appears in the sequencing data of a study of blood T cell repertoires in COVID-19. The repertoire was sequenced with immunoSEQ multiplex PCR; TCRdb's copy has only in-frame clones and lacks some. The data contain 200,000 to 250,000 clones, roughly 80% of them singletons. The material sequenced was PBMCs or T cells enriched from blood (not recorded which). This clonotype originated in a man in his 60s who had recovered from COVID-19.

Here the CDR3 reads CASSLAPMRASNQPQHF. The CDR3 DNA follows: TGTGCCAGCAGCTTAGCCCCGATGAGGGCAAGCAATCAGCCCCAGCATTTT. The J gene is TRBJ1-5, the V gene TRBV7-2; D remains ambiguous. CDR3 length: 17 amino acids. The ends were cut back, 0 bases at V and 1 base at J, with 13 bases in the middle. Germline CDR1 SGHTA, CDR2 FQGNSA.